This T cell receptor (beta chain) was recorded in a study of glioma-infiltrating T cells after dendritic cell vaccination. About the research overall: Autologous tumor lysate was loaded overnight onto monocyte-derived dendritic cells grown seven to eight days with IL-4 and GM-CSF. Study outcomes and limitations: Survival was not directly related to TCR clonality in these patients.

Deletions cut 0 bases from V and 2 bases from J, with 12 bases between. Germline-derived CDR1 and CDR2 are SGHKS and YYEKEE (reference sequence). This CDR3 is 15 amino acids long. For this clone: Its antigen is unknown.

Fresh-frozen tumor tissue and more than two years of survival data were available for all. The PCR used 60 V beta and 13 J beta primers. Using immunoSEQ multiplex PCR, the repertoire was profiled, and TCRdb retains in-frame clones only, with some absent. The table lists about 92,000 clones, more than 75% of them singletons, with more than 15% in the top ten. The gene calls are TRBV5-5 and TRBJ2-7, with D possibly being TRBD1 (5 bases). This TCR derives from a human donor with glioblastoma. The material sequenced was blood, taken before dendritic cell vaccination. CDR3 residues: CASSLVLSGTYEQYF. CDR3 nucleotide sequence: TGTGCCAGCAGCTTGGTCTTGTCAGGGACCTACGAGCAGTACTTC.